The clone carrying this T cell receptor beta chain was recorded many times. Antigen specificity is unknown. This specimen comes from a study of neurological immune-mediated disorders. The germline V gene has CDR1 SQVTM and CDR2 ANQGSEA. This CDR3 comprises 11 residues. V dropped 4 bases and J dropped 6 bases, with 6 bases sitting between them. One entry per CDR3 protein, called by TCRdb with MiXCR from the 5' RACE reads. The table records some 30,000 distinct CDR3 sequences, around 4.5% of them present only once. Study results and limitations: There were no CDR3 amino acid sequences shared by expanded clones across subjects, a result suggesting private repertoires in all groups.

Input material: PBMCs. The clonotype was recovered from a young man in good health. This chain uses TRBV29-1 with TRBJ2-2; weak D call: TRBD2 (6 bases). CDR3 nucleotides: TGCAGCGTTGCGGGGGCCGGGGAGCTGTTTTTT. It codes for CSVAGAGELFF.